Following are 10 T cell receptor beta chains from one sample sequenced in a study of response to subunit inactivated influenza vaccine. TCRdb itself ran the RT-PCR reads through MiXCR, one entry per CDR3 protein. The table has about 540,000 distinct CDR3 sequences, approximately 24% seen once; the top ten hold approximately 3%. This same sample was also taken into another study, of T cells expressing NK-cell markers. That work contributes: Synthesis of TCR beta cDNA relied on 5'RACE template switching carrying UMIs.

The material sequenced was CD4+ T cells sorted from PBMCs, taken 11 to 12 days after vaccination. These TCRs come from a middle-aged man who received an inactivated influenza vaccine.

The chain uses TRBV4-1 and TRBJ2-1; 11 positions match TRBD2. Trimming cost V 1 base and J 2 bases; bases outside gene matches: 7. The germline gives CDR1 MGHRA, CDR2 YSYEKL. The CDR3 loop spans 18 amino acids. The CDR3 region has the DNA TGCGCCAGCAGCCAAGTTGCCACTAGCGGGGGCCCCTACAATGAGCAGTTCTTC. It specifies CASSQVATSGGPYNEQFF.

The table lists this clonotype with a few counts. The chain recombines TRBV4-2 with TRBJ2-1, with 12 bases identical to TRBD1. The germline gives CDR1 LGHNA, CDR2 YNFKEQ. Unmatched junction bases numbered 11, after V lost 1 base and J lost 10 bases. The CDR3 loop spans 17 amino acids. The CDR3 reads CASSQVSGTGGSREQFF. CDR3 DNA: TGTGCCAGCAGCCAAGTCTCCGGGACAGGGGGCTCGAGGGAGCAGTTCTTC.

The sample holds many counts of this clonotype. The junction shows a germline mismatch at one end, possibly a read error. The rearrangement links TRBV5-1 to TRBJ2-5; D remains ambiguous. The CDR3 runs 13 residues. CDR1 is SGHRS, CDR2 YFSETQ, per germline. CDR3 sequence reads: CASSLRPQETQYF. The CDR3 coding sequence is TGTGCCAGCAGCTTGAGGCCCCAAGAGACCCAGTACTTC.

This clonotype was counted between two and nine times. The rearrangement uses TRBV10-3 and TRBJ2-5; TRBD1 matches at 7 bases. V was clipped by 2 bases and J by 5 bases; unmatched bases: 5. From germline, CDR1 is ENHRY and CDR2 SYGVKD. The CDR3 is made up of 14 amino acids. CDR3 sequence reads: CAISEADRAETQYF. The CDR3 DNA is TGTGCCATCAGTGAGGCCGACAGGGCTGAGACCCAGTACTTC.

This clonotype came up a few times. This chain links TRBV7-2 with TRBJ1-1, with D unresolved. This CDR3 is 14 amino acids long. The ends were cut back, 7 bases at V and 2 bases at J, with 14 bases in the middle. Germline V gene lookup returns CDR1 SGHTA and CDR2 FQGNSA. The CDR3 sequence is CASNFRLGNTEAFF. The DNA for the CDR3 is TGTGCCAGCAACTTCCGTCTAGGAAACACTGAAGCTTTCTTT.

The J gene is TRBJ2-3, the V gene TRBV6-2 or TRBV6-3; TRBD1 matches at 10 bases. V shed 2 bases and J 1 base; nucleotides not matched to a gene: 3. Germline loops: CDR1 MNHEY, CDR2 SVGEGT. There are 16 residues in the CDR3. The CDR3 reads CASSYDRGRGTDTQYF. CDR3 bases: TGTGCCAGCAGTTACGACAGGGGGCGCGGCACAGATACGCAGTATTTT.

The chain couples TRBV7-2 to TRBJ1-4; a possible D gene is TRBD1 (5 bases). The V gene's germline CDR1 is SGHTA and CDR2 FQGNSA. V lost 1 base and J 7 bases, leaving 13 bases between the germline ends. The CDR3 is 15 amino acids. CDR3 residues: CASSLVGGLTEKLFF. The CDR3 DNA reads as TGTGCCAGCAGCTTAGTCGGGGGTTTGACTGAAAAACTGTTTTTT.

This clonotype has a handful of counts. V is TRBV10-2 and J is TRBJ2-7, with 7 positions matching TRBD1. CDR3 length: 15 amino acids. Germline loops: CDR1 WSHSY, CDR2 SAAADI. The V segment lost 0 bases and the J segment 1 base; nucleotides outside the gene matches: 3. The CDR3 DNA sequence: TGCGCCAGCAGTGAGTCGGGGACAGTTTCCTACGAGCAGTACTTC. This gives the protein CASSESGTVSYEQYF.

This chain uses TRBV7-8 with TRBJ2-1; TRBD2 aligns across 8 bases. Germline trimming cut 9 bases from V and 7 bases from J; bases unmatched to any gene: 14. The CDR3 has 15 residues. Germline V lookup: CDR1 SGHVS, CDR2 FQNEAQ. The CDR3 loop reads CASLGRGARWNEQFF. The CDR3 DNA is TGTGCCAGTCTAGGGCGGGGGGCCCGTTGGAATGAGCAGTTCTTC.

This clonotype was observed a handful of times. The J gene is TRBJ2-7, the V gene TRBV6-2 or TRBV6-3; D may be TRBD2 (5 bases). Trimming left V 7 bases short and J 0 bases short, with 16 bases between. Germline CDR1 and CDR2: MNHEY and SVGEGT. CDR3 length: 15 amino acids. The CDR3 region has the DNA TGTGCCAGCAAATCAAGGACTCTGAGCTCCTACGAGCAGTACTTC. It encodes CASKSRTLSSYEQYF.